The rows below give T cell receptor beta chains drawn from one sample of a study of blood T cell repertoires in COVID-19. Clones were sequenced by immunoSEQ multiplex PCR, and TCRdb holds only the in-frame ones, with some missing. In the table there are fewer than 350,000 clones, approximately 91% of which are singletons. The source material was PBMCs or T cells enriched from blood (not recorded which). The receptors come from a woman aged 35 to 49 with acute COVID-19. Each CDR3 is given without its conserved first and last residue. A D gene is named only where the DNA matches it firmly. Clone size is given for some rows only: seen once, a few or many times, or a class if the clone is expanded.

>NA|NA|TRBV7-8
ASSLAGYTDTQY
>NA|NA|TRBV5-1
ASSKASGGETGYGYT
>TRBD2|once|TRBV7-9
ASSPAPLAGVRDTQY
>NA|NA|TRBV2
ASSTGQTSGNTIY
>TRBD1|NA|TRBV28
ASSSAGGGNTEAF
>NA|NA|TRBV5-6
ASSALGGWDTEAF
>NA|NA|TRBV11-2
ASSAGTGSQETQY
>TRBD1|NA|TRBV7-8
ASSLGSQGAYEQY
>TRBD1|NA|TRBV9
ASSVSRTGRPGANVLT
>TRBD1|NA|TRBV3-1/TRBV3-2
ASSQRGQGNNQPQH
>TRBD2|NA|TRBV4-3
ASSQRLAAGDTQY
>NA|NA|TRBV7-9
ASSTQTDCYT
>NA|NA|TRBV28
ASSPGGTIY
>NA|few|TRBV14
ASSQGARSETQY
>TRBD1|once|TRBV2
ASRHRGRDTQY
>TRBD2|once|TRBV5-6
ASSSWSGGWVNEQF
>NA|NA|TRBV30
AWSVPSAGVYFLWTEAF
>NA|NA|TRBV28
ASRRGRGNYGYT
>NA|NA|TRBV5-1
ASSLDSGYGYT
>TRBD1|NA|TRBV27
ASSQTGQGYQPQH
>TRBD1|NA|TRBV3-1/TRBV3-2
ASSTGTGKTDTQY
>NA|NA|TRBV6-1
ASSEAVGAQH
>NA|few|TRBV14
ASSQGYGEQF
>TRBD1|NA|TRBV19
ASSPPGTGGQKTDTQY
>NA|few|TRBV4-2
ASSQEQGRDTEAF
>NA|NA|TRBV11-3
ASTRQNTEAF
>NA|NA|TRBV6-5
ASSYSRSGAGNTIY
>TRBD1|few|TRBV7-9
ASSYPGQGAEQY
>NA|NA|TRBV27
ASSGTSQETQY
>NA|NA|TRBV19
ASSIVFGNEQF
>NA|NA|TRBV5-5
ASSFFLSSYNEQF
>NA|NA|TRBV5-1
ASSLVPVDTQY
>NA|NA|TRBV29-1
SVLRQSLNTEAF
>TRBD1|NA|TRBV2
ASSFGQGHNQPQH
>TRBD2|NA|TRBV19
ASSIYSSGGRTGELF
>NA|NA|TRBV3-1/TRBV3-2
ASSQAHNEKLF
>TRBD1|NA|TRBV19
ASSIVSTGETEAF
>TRBD1|NA|TRBV13
ASSSTGEGNQPQH
>TRBD1|NA|TRBV12-5
ASGPGQGDGDTQY
>NA|NA|TRBV4-2
ASSQVSGGYT
>NA|NA|TRBV7-9
ASSLAGQGNEQF
>TRBD1|NA|TRBV30
AWSVRLGTGGLNTEAF
>TRBD2|NA|TRBV9
ASSVDGGSFYNEQF
>NA|NA|TRBV19
ASSGDIPPGTQY
>NA|once|TRBV19
ASSIERSLGQPQH
>NA|NA|TRBV5-1
ASSLSGQGRSPLH
>NA|NA|TRBV12-1
ASSFFPSRGKFSYNSPLH
>TRBD2|NA|TRBV3-1/TRBV3-2
ASSPRTSGGYEQY
>NA|NA|TRBV19
ASSSEPPPRTFGELF